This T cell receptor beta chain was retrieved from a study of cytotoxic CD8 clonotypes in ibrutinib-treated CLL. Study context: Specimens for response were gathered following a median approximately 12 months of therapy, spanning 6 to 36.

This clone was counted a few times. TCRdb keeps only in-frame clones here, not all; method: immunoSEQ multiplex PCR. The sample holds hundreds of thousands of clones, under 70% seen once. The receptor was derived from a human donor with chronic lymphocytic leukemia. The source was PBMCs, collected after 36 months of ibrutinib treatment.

The CDR3 spells CASTTGSPLHF. As DNA, the CDR3 is TGCGCCAGCACCACAGGTTCACCCCTCCACTTT. The chain recombines TRBV10-2 with TRBJ1-6, with a possible D match to TRBD1 (5 bases). Germline CDR1 reads WSHSY; CDR2 reads SAAADI. V was cut by 7 bases and J by 9 bases, with 7 bases left in between. The CDR3 has 11 amino acids.